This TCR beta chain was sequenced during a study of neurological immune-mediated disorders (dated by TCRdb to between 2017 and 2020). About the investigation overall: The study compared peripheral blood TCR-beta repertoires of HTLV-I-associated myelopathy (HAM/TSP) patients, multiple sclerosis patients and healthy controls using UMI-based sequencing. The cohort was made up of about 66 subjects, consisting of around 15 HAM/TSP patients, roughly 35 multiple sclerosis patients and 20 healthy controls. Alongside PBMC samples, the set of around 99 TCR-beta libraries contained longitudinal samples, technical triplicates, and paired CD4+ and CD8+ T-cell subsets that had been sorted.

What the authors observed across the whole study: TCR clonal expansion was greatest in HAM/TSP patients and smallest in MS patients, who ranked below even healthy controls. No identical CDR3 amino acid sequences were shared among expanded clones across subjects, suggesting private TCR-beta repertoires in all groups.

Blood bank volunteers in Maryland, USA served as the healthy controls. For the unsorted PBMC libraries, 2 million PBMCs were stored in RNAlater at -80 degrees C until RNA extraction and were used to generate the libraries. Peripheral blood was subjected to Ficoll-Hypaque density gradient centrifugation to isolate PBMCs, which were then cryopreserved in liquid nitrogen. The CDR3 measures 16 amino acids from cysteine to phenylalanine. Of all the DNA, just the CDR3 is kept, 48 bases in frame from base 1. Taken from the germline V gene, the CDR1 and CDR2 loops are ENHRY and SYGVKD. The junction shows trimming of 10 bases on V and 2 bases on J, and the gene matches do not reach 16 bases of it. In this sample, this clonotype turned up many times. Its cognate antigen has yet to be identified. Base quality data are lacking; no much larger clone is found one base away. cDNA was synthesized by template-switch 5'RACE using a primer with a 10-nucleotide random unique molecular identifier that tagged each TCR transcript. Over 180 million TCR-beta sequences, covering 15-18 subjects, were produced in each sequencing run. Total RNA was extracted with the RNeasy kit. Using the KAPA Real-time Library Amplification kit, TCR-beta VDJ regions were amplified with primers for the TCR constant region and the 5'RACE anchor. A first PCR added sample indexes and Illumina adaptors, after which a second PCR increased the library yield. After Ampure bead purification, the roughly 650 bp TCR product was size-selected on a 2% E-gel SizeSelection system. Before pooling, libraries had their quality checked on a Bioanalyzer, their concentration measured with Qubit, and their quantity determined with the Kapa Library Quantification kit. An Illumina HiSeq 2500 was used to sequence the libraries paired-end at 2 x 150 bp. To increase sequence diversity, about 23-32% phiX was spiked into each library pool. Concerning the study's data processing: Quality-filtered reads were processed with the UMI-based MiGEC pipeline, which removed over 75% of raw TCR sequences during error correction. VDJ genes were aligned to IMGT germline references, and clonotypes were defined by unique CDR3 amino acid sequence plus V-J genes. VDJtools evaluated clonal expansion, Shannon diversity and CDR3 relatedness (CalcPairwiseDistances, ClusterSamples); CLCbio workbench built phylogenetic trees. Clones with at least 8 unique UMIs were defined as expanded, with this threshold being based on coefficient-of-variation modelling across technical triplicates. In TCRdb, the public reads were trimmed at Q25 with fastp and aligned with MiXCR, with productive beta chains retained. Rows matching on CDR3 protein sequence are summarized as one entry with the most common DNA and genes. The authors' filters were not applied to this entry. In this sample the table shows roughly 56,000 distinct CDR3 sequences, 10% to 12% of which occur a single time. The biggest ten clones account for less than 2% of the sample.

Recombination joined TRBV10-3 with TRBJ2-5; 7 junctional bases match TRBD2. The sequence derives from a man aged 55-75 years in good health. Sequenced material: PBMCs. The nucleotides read TGTGCCACTCGGCGGGGGATCGGGTACGGGCAAGAGACCCAGTACTTC. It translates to CATRRGIGYGQETQYF.